This T cell receptor beta chain appears in the sequencing data of a study of cytomegalovirus exposure and HLA in healthy donors. The CDR3 is 15 amino acids. V lost 1 base and J lost 1, with 10 bases in between. Germline values: CDR1 SNHLY, CDR2 FYNNEI. For this clone: The antigen is not known.

Primers: 60 Vbeta forward and 13 Jbeta reverse. Libraries were prepared by immunoSEQ multiplex PCR; TCRdb keeps only in-frame clonotypes and omits some of them. The table shows 90,000 to 100,000 clones, with over 70% occurring only once. Regarding the study as a whole: For cytomegalovirus status, the classifier reportedly gave diagnoses with high specificity and sensitivity.

The TCR originated in a woman in her forties in good health and CMV-seronegative. This sequence joins TRBV2 and TRBJ1-1, with D unclear. Material: PBMCs. In DNA, the CDR3 is TGTGCCAGCAGTGAAGTCTTGCGGGGGAACACTGAAGCTTTCTTT. Amino acid sequence: CASSEVLRGNTEAFF.